This TCR beta chain is from a study of cytomegalovirus exposure and HLA in healthy donors. The study ran its PCR with 60 Vbeta and 13 Jbeta primers. TCRdb keeps only in-frame clones here, not all; method: immunoSEQ multiplex PCR. This sample carries around 55,000 clones, 60% to 80% of them seen once, and the ten largest clones take around 2.6%. The germline V gene has CDR1 MNHEY and CDR2 SVGAGI. CDR3 length: 13 amino acids. In regard to this clone: The antigen remains undetermined. One end of the junction does not line up with germline, which may come from a read error.

Notes on the study in general: Fewer N-insertions (relative to the approximately 700-donor mean) were reportedly seen in an Asian-associated ancestry cluster in a later analysis. In vitro confirmation showed a few CMV-associated chains to be CMV antigen specific. In a later analysis, at a false discovery rate of 0.05, roughly 16,000 TCR beta sequences matched HLA alleles. The productive fraction for most TCR beta V segments was about 87% or about 30% in an earlier analysis.

Sequenced sample: PBMCs. The sequence derives from a female donor in good health and CMV-seronegative. This chain links TRBV6-5 with TRBJ1-1, with 7 bases lining up with TRBD1. The chain's CDR3 is CASSYPELGTVFF. The CDR3 DNA is TGTGCCAGCAGTTACCCCGAGCTGGGGACAGTTTTTTTT.